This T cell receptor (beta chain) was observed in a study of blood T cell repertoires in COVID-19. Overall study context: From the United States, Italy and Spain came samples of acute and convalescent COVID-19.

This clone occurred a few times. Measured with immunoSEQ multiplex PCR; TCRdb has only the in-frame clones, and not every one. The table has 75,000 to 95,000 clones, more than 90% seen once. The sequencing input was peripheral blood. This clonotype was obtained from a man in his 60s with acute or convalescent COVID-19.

CDR3 sequence reads: CASSLAIVGEQYF. In DNA, the CDR3 is TGTGCCAGCAGCCTCGCTATCGTTGGCGAGCAGTACTTC. V is TRBV7-9 and J is TRBJ2-7; D unresolved. Germline CDR1 is SEHNR and CDR2 is FQNEAQ (reference sequence). CDR3 length: 13 residues. The V end was cut by 5 bases, the J end by 6 bases, with 14 bases between.